This TCR beta chain was recovered during a study of a mutant IDH1 vaccine in newly diagnosed glioma. Across the whole study: Beforehand, treatment had been radiotherapy, temozolomide, or both; the majority received both. Study results and limitations: Vaccination elicited immune responses in around 92% of patients. Pseudoprogression looked unconnected to shifts in top peripheral T cell clonotypes.

Noted time point: baseline, week 1 (first vaccination visit). Treatment specified: pre-vaccination baseline after standard-of-care therapy. New astrocytomas of WHO grade 3 or 4 that were IDH1-mutant and ATRX-lost were found in the donors. Here immunoSEQ multiplex PCR was the method, and the copy in TCRdb shows in-frame clones only, minus some. Found here are about 92,000 clones, roughly four fifths of them singletons; the top ten hold around 7%. V lost 3 bases and J lost 6; bases outside the gene matches: 10. The CDR3 runs 17 residues. CDR1 and CDR2 (germline): LNHNV, YYDKDF (reference sequence). To note about this clone: Its target is unknown.

Material: PBMCs, obtained from a glioma patient treated with radiotherapy, temozolomide or both. The V call is TRBV15, the J call TRBJ2-2; TRBD1 matches 10 bases. The clonotype originates from a woman in her forties or fifties with glioma. The CDR3 is CATSSTPGQGISGELFF. CDR3 nucleotides: TGTGCCACCAGCAGTACGCCGGGACAGGGGATTTCCGGGGAGCTGTTTTTT.